This TCR beta chain comes out of a study of vaccination effects on CD4 cells after COVID-19. To note about this clone: Its antigen is not identified.

Notes on the study in general: Healthy vaccinees' vaccine-induced clones included only 1 of 255 cross-reacting with common cold coronaviruses.

Trimming removed 5 bases at V and 6 bases at J, with 12 bases between. The CDR3 extends over 13 amino acids. CDR1 LGHDT and CDR2 YNNKEL come from the germline V gene (reference sequence). Only in-frame clones appear in the TCRdb table, and some are missing; sequencing was by immunoSEQ multiplex PCR. Of tens of thousands of clones listed, about two thirds were seen once; the top ten hold 15% to 20%. ViraFEST expansion of antigen-specific CD4+ T cells with viral peptide pools preceded sequencing. When ten to eleven days of culture had elapsed, CD4+ T cells were isolated. According to the study, vaccine recipients showed no prior SARS-CoV-2 infection and negative nucleocapsid antibodies.

This specimen consisted of CD4+ T cells from PBMCs cultured with SARS-CoV-2 spike peptides, obtained before COVID-19 vaccination. This chain uses TRBV3-1 (or the pseudogene TRBV3-2) with TRBJ2-3; the D gene could be TRBD1 or TRBD2 (5 bases each). This TCR was recovered from a human donor who received a COVID-19 vaccine. The DNA for the CDR3 is TGTGCCAGCAGCAGAGGGACCAGTGATACGCAGTATTTT. Its translation is CASSRGTSDTQYF.